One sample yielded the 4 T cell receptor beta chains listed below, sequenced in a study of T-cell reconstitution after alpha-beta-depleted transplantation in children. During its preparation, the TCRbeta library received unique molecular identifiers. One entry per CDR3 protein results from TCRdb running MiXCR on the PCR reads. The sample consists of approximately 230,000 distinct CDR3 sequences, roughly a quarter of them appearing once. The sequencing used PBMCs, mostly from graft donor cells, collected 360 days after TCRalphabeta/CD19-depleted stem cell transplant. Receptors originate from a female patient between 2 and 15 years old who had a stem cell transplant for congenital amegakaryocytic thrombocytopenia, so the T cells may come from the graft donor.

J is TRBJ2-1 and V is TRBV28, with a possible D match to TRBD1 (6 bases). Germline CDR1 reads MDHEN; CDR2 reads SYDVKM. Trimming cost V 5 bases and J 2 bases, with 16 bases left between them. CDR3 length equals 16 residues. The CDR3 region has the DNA TGTGCCAGCAGTCAACTAGAGACAGGCACCTACAATGAGCAGTTCTTC. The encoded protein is CASSQLETGTYNEQFF.

The CDR3 nucleotides are TGTGCCACCAGTGACCTCCGCAGGAGCGAAGAGCAGTTCTTC. Translated: CATSDLRRSEEQFF. The chain employs TRBV24-1 and TRBJ2-1, with unresolved D. Germline values: CDR1 KGHDR, CDR2 SFDVKD. CDR3 length: 14 residues. The germline V and J ends were trimmed by 4 bases and 10 bases, with 16 bases remaining between them.

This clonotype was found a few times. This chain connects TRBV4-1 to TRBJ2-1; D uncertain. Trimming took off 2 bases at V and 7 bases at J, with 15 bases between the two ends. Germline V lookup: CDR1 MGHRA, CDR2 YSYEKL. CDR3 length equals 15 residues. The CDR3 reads CASSQMGPVENEQFF. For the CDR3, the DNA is TGCGCCAGCAGCCAAATGGGTCCGGTGGAGAATGAGCAGTTCTTC.

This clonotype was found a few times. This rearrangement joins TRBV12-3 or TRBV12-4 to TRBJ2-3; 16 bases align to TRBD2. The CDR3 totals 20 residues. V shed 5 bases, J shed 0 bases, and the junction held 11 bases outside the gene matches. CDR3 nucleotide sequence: TGTGCCAGCAGTCGGGCGGGACTAGCGGGAGGGCACCTAAGCACAGATACGCAGTATTTT. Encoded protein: CASSRAGLAGGHLSTDTQYF.